This is a list of T cell receptor beta chains from one sample in a study of regulatory T cells in long-lasting Graves disease. TCRdb passed the multiplex PCR reads through MiXCR, listing each CDR3 protein once. The sample has 550,000 or so distinct CDR3 sequences, about 12% seen once. These same data were also listed under a study on T cells in Graves' hyperthyroidism and ophthalmopathy.

Source: peripheral blood mononuclear cells (PBMCs), taken at new diagnosis, from a patient treated with antithyroid drugs. The receptors were gathered from a woman aged 25 to 39 with Graves disease. CDR3s include the opening cysteine and the closing phenylalanine or tryptophan. A D gene is named only where the DNA matches it firmly. Expanded clones are given a class, and other clones once, few, many or no size at all.

DNA | CDR3 | size | D | J | V
TGTGCCAGCAGCTCACGGGACAGGGGAAGAAGTTCTTTCTGGAGCTCCTATAATTCACCCCTCCACTTT | CASSSRDRGRSSFWSSYNSPLHF | few | TRBD1 | TRBJ1-6 | TRBV11-2
TGCGCCAGCAGCTTGGGAGGGACCACCGGGGAGCTGTTTTTT | CASSLGGTTGELFF | many | TRBD2 | TRBJ2-2 | TRBV27
TGTGCCAGCAGGGACCCGGGGCGGGCGTTCTACAATGAGCAGTTCTTC | CASRDPGRAFYNEQFF | many | - | TRBJ2-1 | TRBV6-1
TGTGCCAGCAGCTTGGGGCCCCTTGCGGGGGGGAACACCGGGGAGCTGTTTTTT | CASSLGPLAGGNTGELFF | - | TRBD2 | TRBJ2-2 | TRBV5-4
TGTGCCAGTACCCGGGGACAGGGACGCTATGCTGGCTACACCTTC | CASTRGQGRYAGYTF | many | TRBD1 | TRBJ1-2 | TRBV19
TGTGCCAGTAAATTCACTAGCGGGAGCGGGGAGCTGTTTTTT | CASKFTSGSGELFF | many | TRBD2 | TRBJ2-2 | TRBV2
TGTGCCAGCAGCCCCTTCGTAGACCCTGCTAGCACAGATACGCAGTATTTT | CASSPFVDPASTDTQYF | few | - | TRBJ2-3 | TRBV11-2
TGCGCCAGCAGCTCGGGGGTAGCGGGAGGATACTCCTACGAGCAGTACTTC | CASSSGVAGGYSYEQYF | many | TRBD2 | TRBJ2-7 | TRBV5-1
TGCAGTGCACCGGGACTCTACAATGAGCAGTTCTTC | CSAPGLYNEQFF | many | - | TRBJ2-1 | TRBV20-1
TGTGCCAGCAGCCGACTCCGAAGGAGAACTAGCGGGAGAAATGAGCAGTTCTTC | CASSRLRRRTSGRNEQFF | few | TRBD2 | TRBJ2-1 | TRBV3-1
TGTGCCAGCAGTTCCCCGGCGGGGAACACTGAAGCTTTCTTT | CASSSPAGNTEAFF | many | - | TRBJ1-1 | TRBV27
TGCGCCAGCAGCCCTAGCACAGCGGACTCCTACGAGCAGTACTTC | CASSPSTADSYEQYF | many | - | TRBJ2-7 | TRBV4-3
TGTGCCAGCAGCCCTTATTCGAGCAATCAGCCCCAGCATTTT | CASSPYSSNQPQHF | many | - | TRBJ1-5 | TRBV6-1
TGTGCCAGCAGTAGAGCCGGGACACCCTATGGCTACACCTTC | CASSRAGTPYGYTF | many | - | TRBJ1-2 | TRBV6-1
TGCAGTGCTAGATTGCGACACCGACCCTACAATGAGCAGTTCTTC | CSARLRHRPYNEQFF | many | - | TRBJ2-1 | TRBV20-1
TGTGCCAGCAGCCGTTCCGTCGAGGGCTACACCTTC | CASSRSVEGYTF | - | - | TRBJ1-2 | TRBV7-2
TGTGCCAGCATCAGCGGGAGAACCCACGAGCAGTACTTC | CASISGRTHEQYF | many | TRBD2 | TRBJ2-7 | TRBV28
TGTGCCAGCAGCTTACAGGGGAGGGGAGACACTGAAGCTTTCTTT | CASSLQGRGDTEAFF | few | - | TRBJ1-1 | TRBV7-9
TGCGCCAGCAGCTTTGGGACTAGCGGGCAGGGGCGCACAGATACGCAGTATTTT | CASSFGTSGQGRTDTQYF | - | TRBD2 | TRBJ2-3 | TRBV4-1
TGTGCCAGTAGCGAACTCATGAACACTGAAGCTTTCTTT | CASSELMNTEAFF | few | - | TRBJ1-1 | TRBV19
TGTGCCAGCAGCCCCGGACGGCTTACTAACTATGGCTACACCTTC | CASSPGRLTNYGYTF | few | - | TRBJ1-2 | TRBV28
TGTGCCAGCAGTCCCCGACAGGTCTTCGGGACTAGCACAGATACGCAGTATTTT | CASSPRQVFGTSTDTQYF | many | - | TRBJ2-3 | TRBV6-2/TRBV6-3
TGTGCCAGCAGCCAACGGGGGCTAGCGGAGAGCAATGAGCAGTTCTTC | CASSQRGLAESNEQFF | many | - | TRBJ2-1 | TRBV14
TGCAGTGCTAGTCGGCCGGGAGAGGTGACAGATACGCAGTATTTT | CSASRPGEVTDTQYF | many | - | TRBJ2-3 | TRBV20-1
TGTGCCACCAGTTCCTGGGACAGCGACGAGCAGTACTTC | CATSSWDSDEQYF | - | TRBD1 | TRBJ2-7 | TRBV24-1
TGTGCCAGCAGCTCAGGGGCCCCCCTCCACTTT | CASSSGAPLHF | many | - | TRBJ1-6 | TRBV7-9
TGTGCCAGCTCACCCCCCCAGATCACAGATACGCAGTATTTT | CASSPPQITDTQYF | few | - | TRBJ2-3 | TRBV18
TGCAGCGTTGCAACTAGCGGGTACGGTGGGGACCAAGAGACCCAGTACTTC | CSVATSGYGGDQETQYF | many | TRBD2 | TRBJ2-5 | TRBV29-1
TGCGCCAGCGCCCTTGGGACAGGAAACTATGGCTACACCTTC | CASALGTGNYGYTF | many | TRBD1 | TRBJ1-2 | TRBV5-1
TGCAGTCCGGTACGATACTCCTTGAAACTGTTTTTT | CSPVRYSLKLFF | many | - | TRBJ1-4 | TRBV20-1
TGTGCCAGCAGTTGGGGGGGGCCAAACACCGGGGAGCTGTTTTTT | CASSWGGPNTGELFF | few | - | TRBJ2-2 | TRBV6-2/TRBV6-3
TGTGCCAGCAGTTACTCGTCGGACAGCCTCTATGGCTACACCTTC | CASSYSSDSLYGYTF | - | - | TRBJ1-2 | TRBV6-5
TGTGCCAGCAGTTACAGTGCCCTTAACACCGGGGAGCTGTTTTTT | CASSYSALNTGELFF | few | - | TRBJ2-2 | TRBV6-4
TGCAGTGCAAACAACCAAGAGACCCAGTACTTC | CSANNQETQYF | many | - | TRBJ2-5 | TRBV20-1
TGCGCCAGCAGCTTGCGGGCCCTCGGACAGGGGGACACTGAAGCTTTCTTT | CASSLRALGQGDTEAFF | many | TRBD1 | TRBJ1-1 | TRBV5-1
TGTGCCAGCAGTCTGACAGGGAGTCGGACTGAAGCTTTCTTT | CASSLTGSRTEAFF | many | TRBD1 | TRBJ1-1 | TRBV12-3/TRBV12-4
TGCAGTGCTAGAGAACGCTATAAGGAGGGGGCCACAGATACGCAGTATTTT | CSARERYKEGATDTQYF | - | - | TRBJ2-3 | TRBV20-1
TGTGCCAGCAGTCTCTTATCAGGTGGTCCTAACGAGCAGTACTTC | CASSLLSGGPNEQYF | - | - | TRBJ2-7 | TRBV5-4
TGTGCCAGTTTGCTGGATTTCACAGATACGCAGTATTTT | CASLLDFTDTQYF | many | - | TRBJ2-3 | TRBV6-2/TRBV6-3
TGTGCCAGCAGCTGGGACGGGGCGGTGAGCACTGAAGCTTTCTTT | CASSWDGAVSTEAFF | many | - | TRBJ1-1 | TRBV5-5